This TCR beta chain was captured by sequencing in a study of shared clonotypes between healthy human individuals. DNA at 200 ng, 25,000 to 35,000 T cell genomes, went into sorted-subset replicate PCRs. The data were produced by immunoSEQ multiplex PCR, yet TCRdb's version contains in-frame clones alone and is incomplete. The sample yields about 710,000 clones, 73% seen once. CDR1 and CDR2 (germline): MNHEY, SMNVEV (reference sequence). There are 15 residues in the CDR3. V lost 2 bases and J lost 5, with 13 bases in between. The material sequenced was memory CD4+ T cells sorted from blood. As to subset: CD45RA-negative fraction. This chain joins TRBV27 and TRBJ2-1, with D unclear. This receptor was taken from a woman between 25 and 40 years old in good health. The CDR3 protein is CASSLRLAVNNEQFF. CDR3 nucleotide sequence: TGTGCCAGCAGTTTAAGGTTAGCCGTTAACAATGAGCAGTTCTTC.